The 9 T cell receptor beta chains below come from one sample, sequenced in a study of T cell responses to AZD1222 COVID-19 vaccine. The table came from immunoSEQ multiplex PCR; TCRdb's copy has only in-frame clones and leaves some out. Of tens of thousands of clones listed, about 91% were seen once; the top ten hold more than 4.5%. The sample consisted of peripheral blood, taken on day 0 of AZD1222 vaccination. These receptors originate from an adult in good health.

For the CDR3, the DNA is TGTGCCAGCAGTTTAAGCGGGACAGGCTACTCTGGGGCCAACGTCCTGACTTTC. Residues: CASSLSGTGYSGANVLTF. The rearrangement links TRBV28 to TRBJ2-6, with a tentative D call TRBD1 (8 bases). CDR3 length: 18 residues. V was trimmed by 2 bases and J by 0 bases, leaving 14 bases between them. Per germline, CDR1 MDHEN and CDR2 SYDVKM.

This clone was seen once. CDR3: CASSQDLGGGYTF. For the CDR3, the DNA is TGTGCCAGTAGCCAGGACTTGGGAGGGGGCTACACCTTC. The chain has TRBV19 and TRBJ1-2, with no clear D. The CDR3 loop spans 13 amino acids. Germline CDR1 LNHDA, CDR2 SQIVND (reference sequence). The germline V and J ends were trimmed by 6 bases and 8 bases, with 16 bases remaining between them.

The rearrangement uses TRBV9 and TRBJ2-2, with D uncertain. Trimming stripped 0 bases from V and 1 base from J, with 13 bases between. Germline assignment: CDR1 SGDLS and CDR2 YYNGEE. This CDR3 has 17 residues. CDR3 protein: CASSVDPQERNTGELFF. As DNA, the CDR3 is TGTGCCAGCAGCGTAGACCCGCAGGAAAGGAACACCGGGGAGCTGTTTTTT. Combining the CDR3 with reference TRBV9 and TRBJ2-2 gives the whole variable domain DSGVTQTPKHLITATGQRVTLRCSPRSGDLSVYWYQQSLDQGLQFLIQYYNGEERAKGNILERFSAQQFPDLHSELNLSSLELGDSALYFCASSVDPQERNTGELFFGEGSRLTVL.

This clone was observed a single time. The sample contains more than one DNA sequence encoding this CDR3. The rearrangement joins TRBV24-1 to TRBJ1-2; D unclear. This CDR3 is built from 12 residues. CDR1 and CDR2 from the germline V gene are KGHDR and SFDVKD. V was trimmed by 7 bases and J by 4 bases, leaving 9 bases between them. The CDR3 protein is CATSDGRYGYTF. CDR3 bases: TGTGCCACCAGCGACGGGCGCTATGGCTACACCTTC.

This clone was observed a single time. The chain uses TRBV2 and TRBJ2-1; 9 bases are shared with TRBD2. The CDR3 is 17 residues long. Trimming cost V 0 bases and J 6 bases; bases outside gene matches: 9. The germline V gene has CDR1 SNHLY and CDR2 FYNNEI. In DNA form, the CDR3 reads TGTGCCAGCAGTGAAGCGCTTCATAGCGGGAGTGGCAATGAGCAGTTCTTC. It codes for CASSEALHSGSGNEQFF.

The chain joins TRBV10-2 to TRBJ2-7; possibly TRBD2 for D (6 bases). CDR3 length: 15 amino acids. Germline assignment: CDR1 WSHSY and CDR2 SAAADI. V was pared by 7 bases and J by 6 bases, with 22 bases between. For the CDR3, the DNA is TGCGCCAGCATTATGGCGGGATTAGGACTCTCCGAGCAGTACTTC. It encodes CASIMAGLGLSEQYF.

The CDR3 here is CAGGDAGGGSYNEQFF. Written as DNA, the CDR3 is TGTGCCGGGGGGGACGCTGGAGGAGGGAGCTACAATGAGCAGTTCTTC. The rearrangement joins TRBV30 to TRBJ2-1, with TRBD2 identical over 7 bases. Trimming removed 8 bases from V and 3 bases from J; junction bases left unmatched: 16. The V gene's germline CDR1 is GTSNPN and CDR2 SVGIG (reference sequence). The CDR3 contains 16 residues.

This chain connects TRBV6-4 to TRBJ2-3; TRBD2 might be the D (6 bases). CDR3 length: 14 amino acids. With 3 bases removed from V and 5 bases from J, the gap between germline ends came to 12 bases. CDR1 and CDR2 (germline): MRHNA, SNTAGT. The CDR3: CASSEDWRGDTQYF. The DNA of the CDR3 is TGTGCCAGCAGTGAGGACTGGAGGGGAGATACGCAGTATTTT.

The V and J genes are TRBV5-1 and TRBJ1-4, with 9 positions matching TRBD1. Germline CDR1 is SGHRS and CDR2 is YFSETQ. J gave up 3 bases and V 4 bases, and 7 bases lay outside the gene matches. The length of the CDR3 is 16 residues. CDR3 loop: CASSRDREDPNEKLFF. The CDR3 DNA sequence: TGCGCCAGCAGCCGGGACAGGGAGGACCCTAATGAAAAACTGTTTTTT.